Sequencing of this T cell receptor (beta chain) was carried out in a study of T cells in Graves' hyperthyroidism and ophthalmopathy (dated by TCRdb to the late 2010s). With regard to the full study: Peripheral blood was sampled at the time of initial diagnosis, prior to any treatment. TCR Vbeta CDR3 sequencing of 120 to 150 peripheral blood samples (roughly 41 ophthalmopathy, some 75 hyperthyroidism and some 17 progressor patients) is reported in the paper. The 100 or so discovery patients were divided at random into training and test sets in a 7:3 ratio. To identify TCR V-J signatures that set the groups apart, the researchers used a discovery cohort of more than 95 patients, made up of 43 with Graves' ophthalmopathy and some 55 with stable Graves' hyperthyroidism. After blood sampling, hyperthyroidism patients were treated with methimazole at a starting dose of 30 mg daily, and ophthalmopathy patients were treated with high-dose intravenous methylprednisolone. In addition, the study compared T-cell repertoires in thyroid tissue and in blood from a handful of Graves' hyperthyroidism patients. Whether ophthalmopathy could be predicted prospectively was tested in an independent validation cohort made up of roughly 20 hyperthyroidism patients plus 17 patients who later progressed to ophthalmopathy. Summary of the overall study and its limitations: In validation, the model predicted progression to ophthalmopathy with roughly 70% sensitivity and approximately 74% specificity, a median of around 6.6 months before onset. No statistical method was used to set the sample size in advance, and investigators knew the group allocation. In cross-validation, a model built on a 13 V-J signature told ophthalmopathy apart from stable hyperthyroidism with roughly 87% sensitivity and about 81% specificity, and in testing the same model reached 80%/75%. Most expanded thyroid clonotypes (frequency above 0.001) were also detected in blood, suggesting blood repertoires may reflect thyroid immune responses.

This clonotype was detected ten times or more. What antigen it recognizes has not been identified. No much larger clone exists at a distance of one base, and base qualities are not known. At the junction V is shortened by 3 bases and J by 5 bases; bases outside the gene matches: 4. Per the germline V gene (reference sequence), SEHNR is the CDR1 and FQNEAQ is the CDR2. The cysteine opens and the phenylalanine closes a CDR3 of 14 amino acids. Only CDR3 DNA is held: 42 bases, read in frame from base 1. Graves' hyperthyroidism was defined as stable when no progression to ophthalmopathy occurred over 18 months of follow-up. Hyperthyroidism patients were aged 18 to 65 years and newly diagnosed, with disease duration of less than 2 months. Patients with uncontrolled infections, other autoimmune diseases, pregnancy or lactation were excluded. Diagnoses were based on clinical symptoms, serum thyroxine and TRAb, thyroid ultrasound and orbital computed tomography. Ficoll-Paque density gradient centrifugation was used to isolate PBMCs from under 11 ml of fresh peripheral blood. Total RNA was extracted using Trizol reagent, and RNA quality was assessed on an Agilent 2100 Bioanalyzer.

Amplification of TCR beta CDR3 regions was carried out from RNA transcripts. The TCR CDR3 was subjected to a first round of RT-PCR using the HTBI primer set and the Qiagen OneStep RT-PCR kit. The libraries were constructed in a second round of multiplex PCR and then size-selected and purified. Paired-end sequencing of the libraries was performed with 100 bp reads on an Illumina HiSeq2000. The published analysis was carried out like this. Raw data were processed with SOAPnuke, discarding reads with adapters, uncalled bases, mean Phred below 15, or no exact constant-primer or identifier match. High-quality paired reads were merged with COPE v1.2.5, and unique nucleotide sequences were defined as clonotypes. Clonotypes were aligned to IMGT TRBV, TRBD and TRBJ reference segments using MiTCR v1.1. Analysis was restricted to V-J combinations with a frequency above 0.0001, which covered about 99% of repertoires. A TCS score was defined as the ratio of F50 (clonal expansion) to E x V (chaos), with BLOSUM62-based TCRdist applied between CDR3 peptides within each V-J. Welch's t-statistics and random forest reduced 500 to 550 V-J features to 10 to 15, which were used in a naive Bayes classifier (R e1071). TCRdb reanalyzed the raw reads on its own, using fastp at Q25 for trimming and MiXCR for clone calling, and kept in-frame beta chains. When rows share a CDR3 protein, they turn into one entry using the most common DNA and genes. TCRdb, not the authors, supplied the V and J calls. The sample profile shows a few hundred thousand distinct CDR3 sequences; about 18% of them were found once. The top ten clonotypes cover approximately 40% of the sample.

This sequence was found in a man aged 35 to 55 with Graves' hyperthyroidism. The chain couples TRBV7-9 to TRBJ2-1; TRBD1 aligns with 7 central bases. Specimen: blood. The CDR3 protein is CASSFSTGNNEQFF. The bases read TGTGCCAGCAGCTTCTCGACAGGGAACAATGAGCAGTTCTTC.